This T cell receptor (beta chain) was sequenced during a study of blood T cell repertoires in COVID-19. The junction had 5 bases not matched to a gene; V was cut back by 3 bases and J by 3 bases. This CDR3 region has 15 residues. The germline V gene encodes CDR1 SGHRS and CDR2 YFSETQ. Using immunoSEQ multiplex PCR, the repertoire was profiled, and TCRdb retains in-frame clones only, with some absent. The sample has about 130,000 clones, around 83% seen once. The sequenced sample consisted of PBMCs or T cells enriched from blood (not recorded which). This rearrangement joins TRBV5-1 to TRBJ1-3; 8 bases fit TRBD1. The clonotype comes from a middle-aged man who had recovered from COVID-19. The CDR3 sequence: CASSWGQAGGNTIYF. The CDR3 DNA reads TGCGCCAGCAGCTGGGGACAGGCTGGTGGAAACACCATATATTTT.